This section outlines one TCR beta chain sequence together with its context. Its antigen remains unidentified. The donors were part of the approximately 130-subject validation cohort, which stood apart from the roughly 700-subject first cohort. These data originate in a study of cytomegalovirus exposure and HLA in healthy donors. As for the study in general: The same platform was used for the 100 to 150 validation repertoires and the approximately 670 first-cohort repertoires, a later analysis reported.

Sequencing was performed with immunoSEQ multiplex PCR; in TCRdb, only in-frame clones are kept and a portion is missing. The data show 160,000 or so clones, 86% seen once. J was trimmed by 5 bases and V by 6 bases; bases with no gene match: 5. The CDR3 has 13 amino acids. Per germline, CDR1 MDHEN and CDR2 SYDVKM. Overall study findings and caveats: In the roughly 130 validation repertoires, a later analysis found that first-cohort TCR clusters tended to co-occur. Specificity of a few CMV-associated chains for CMV antigens was verified in vitro.

This chain connects TRBV28 to TRBJ2-5, with 8 bases matching TRBD2. This TCR was sampled from a man aged 18 to 29 in good health and CMV-seropositive. The sample was PBMCs. CDR3 DNA: TGTGCCAGCAGGCTAGCGGGTGCCGAGACCCAGTACTTC. It codes for CASRLAGAETQYF.